This passage covers 21 T cell receptor beta chains from one sample sequenced in a study of T cell changes during pregnancy in multiple sclerosis. Generated by immunoSEQ multiplex PCR, the TCRdb table keeps only in-frame clones and is missing some. The sample holds 43,000 or so clones; roughly 90% are singletons and the top ten take approximately 1.3%. The sample comprised PBMCs (not recorded whether the cells were cultured). The receptors originated from a female donor with multiple sclerosis, enrolled in a pregnancy study.

This rearrangement joins TRBV7-9 to TRBJ2-7, with 7 bases lining up with TRBD2. The trim removed 5 bases at V and 1 base at J, leaving 8 bases unmatched. This CDR3 comprises 15 residues. CDR1 and CDR2 (germline): SEHNR, FQNEAQ (reference sequence). The CDR3 DNA is TGTGCCAGCAGCACTAAGTGGGGGGGATCCTACGAGCAGTACTTC. Amino acids: CASSTKWGGSYEQYF.

Comment on this clone: One end of the junction does not line up with germline, which may come from a read error. The V gene is TRBV7-7, the J gene TRBJ2-5; D is possibly TRBD1 (5 bases). This CDR3 is 13 amino acids long. Germline V gene lookup returns CDR1 SSHAT and CDR2 FNYEAQ (reference sequence). This chain's CDR3 is CASSLARDETQYF. The DNA of the CDR3 is TGTGCTAGCAGCTTAGCCAGGGATGAGACCCAGTACTTC.

The genes are TRBV11-3 and TRBJ1-1; D not resolved. Germline assignment: CDR1 SGHNT and CDR2 YENEEA. V lost 4 bases and J lost 2, with 11 bases in between. The CDR3 sequence is 14 residues long. The CDR3 DNA sequence: TGTGCCAGCAGCTCCTCTGACGGTAACACTGAAGCTTTCTTT. Its translation: CASSSSDGNTEAFF.

The V gene is TRBV9, the J gene TRBJ2-1, with 11 positions matching TRBD2. CDR1 SGDLS and CDR2 YYNGEE come from the germline V gene. The ends lost 2 bases at V and 9 bases at J; junction bases unmatched: 7. This CDR3 is built from 15 residues. The CDR3 DNA sequence: TGTGCCAGCAGCGTGGTAGCGGGAGGGGGTGGTGAGCAGTTCTTC. This codes for CASSVVAGGGGEQFF.

The V and J genes are TRBV29-1 and TRBJ2-1; 13 bases align to TRBD2. The V and J ends lost 7 bases and 9 bases, in that order; junction bases with no gene match: 6. Germline loops: CDR1 SQVTM, CDR2 ANQGSEA. The CDR3 length is 13 residues. The CDR3: CSAGTSGKGEQFF. CDR3 in DNA: TGCAGCGCCGGGACTAGCGGGAAGGGTGAGCAGTTCTTC.

The rearrangement links TRBV27 to TRBJ1-6, with TRBD1 matching over 8 bases. CDR3 length: 15 residues. V shed 5 bases and J 6 bases; nucleotides not matched to a gene: 6. Per the germline V gene, CDR1 is MNHEY and CDR2 is SMNVEV (reference sequence). The CDR3 sequence: CASSLGGQGNSPLHF. CDR3 nucleotide sequence: TGTGCCAGCAGTCTCGGAGGACAGGGTAATTCACCCCTCCACTTT.

The chain combines TRBV5-1 with TRBJ2-2, with 14 bases that match TRBD2. V was clipped by 0 bases and J by 4 bases; unmatched bases: 5. This CDR3 region has 18 residues. The germline CDR1 and CDR2 sequences are SGHRS and YFSETQ. Here the CDR3 reads CASSLAGLAGVVTGELFF. The DNA for the CDR3 is TGCGCCAGCAGCTTGGCGGGACTAGCGGGAGTGGTCACCGGGGAGCTGTTTTTT. The full variable domain, with the rest looked up from reference TRBV5-1 and TRBJ2-2, is KAGVTQTPRYLIKTRGQQVTLSCSPISGHRSVSWYQQTPGQGLQFLFEYFSETQRNKGNFPGRFSGRQFSNSRSEMNVSTLELGDSALYLCASSLAGLAGVVTGELFFGEGSRLTVL.

The V gene is TRBV5-6, the J gene TRBJ1-5; D is uncertain. The CDR3 is made up of 14 amino acids. V was shortened by 0 bases and J by 7 bases, with 11 bases between the two germline ends. The germline V gene encodes CDR1 SGHDT and CDR2 YYEEEE. For the CDR3, the DNA is TGTGCCAGCAGCTTGGAGGGTCTTGTACAGCCCCAGCATTTT. Its protein product is CASSLEGLVQPQHF.

The CDR3 reads CASSGTGGPGAKNIQYF. CDR3 DNA sequence: TGTGCCAGCAGTGGGACAGGGGGCCCAGGGGCCAAAAACATTCAGTACTTC. The chain is built from TRBV6-1 and TRBJ2-4; 11 nucleotides match TRBD1. There are 17 residues in the CDR3. Trimming cost V 4 bases and J 1 base; bases outside gene matches: 6. Germline V lookup: CDR1 MNHNS, CDR2 SASEGT.

The genes are TRBV5-5 and TRBJ2-7; D is possibly TRBD1 (5 bases). Germline V lookup: CDR1 SGHKS, CDR2 YYEKEE (reference sequence). The CDR3 has 14 residues. V dropped 3 bases and J dropped 2 bases, with 12 bases sitting between them. The CDR3, as DNA: TGTGCCAGCAGCTGGGGCAATCTAGCCTACGAGCAGTACTTC. Translation: CASSWGNLAYEQYF.

The chain employs TRBV19 and TRBJ1-2; TRBD1 agrees at 8 bases. J gave up 5 bases and V 5 bases, and 7 bases lay outside the gene matches. The CDR3 length is 14 residues. Germline V gives CDR1 LNHDA, CDR2 SQIVND (reference sequence). CDR3 DNA sequence: TGTGCCAGTAGTCTCTACAGGGGGGGGTATGGCTACACCTTC. It yields the protein CASSLYRGGYGYTF.

DNA for the CDR3: TGTGCCAGCAGTGTACAGGGTGTTTCAGATACGCAGTATTTT. As protein: CASSVQGVSDTQYF. J is TRBJ2-3 and V is TRBV2, with D possibly being TRBD1 (6 bases). The CDR3 spans 14 residues. Germline V gene lookup returns CDR1 SNHLY and CDR2 FYNNEI. V lost 4 bases and J lost 4, with 12 bases in between.

This sequence joins TRBV5-1 and TRBJ1-2, with a weak D call TRBD1 (5 bases). Germline loops: CDR1 SGHRS, CDR2 YFSETQ. The CDR3 has 14 residues. The V gene lost 4 bases and the J gene lost 2 bases, with 12 bases spanning the gap. CDR3 region: CASSRLGANYGYTF. The CDR3 bases are TGCGCCAGCAGCAGGTTAGGGGCCAACTATGGCTACACCTTC.

The genes are TRBV5-8 and TRBJ1-4; D uncertain. From germline, CDR1 is SGHTS and CDR2 YDEGEE. This CDR3 comprises 12 residues. The V and J ends lost 6 bases and 7 bases respectively, with 10 bases between them. DNA for the CDR3: TGTGCCAGCACCACCTATGGTGAAAAACTGTTTTTT. It encodes CASTTYGEKLFF.

For the CDR3, the DNA is TGCGCCAGCAGTCTTGGGACTAGCGGGAGAGACGGGACCCAGTACTTC. Its translation: CASSLGTSGRDGTQYF. The chain uses TRBV5-1 and TRBJ2-5; 14 positions match TRBD2. With 5 bases clipped from V and 7 bases from J, the junction kept 10 bases outside the gene matches. The germline V gene has CDR1 SGHRS and CDR2 YFSETQ. The CDR3 consists of 16 residues. The full variable domain, its missing parts supplied by reference TRBV5-1 and TRBJ2-5, is KAGVTQTPRYLIKTRGQQVTLSCSPISGHRSVSWYQQTPGQGLQFLFEYFSETQRNKGNFPGRFSGRQFSNSRSEMNVSTLELGDSALYLCASSLGTSGRDGTQYFGPGTRLLVL.

The V gene is TRBV4-2, the J gene TRBJ1-1, with a weak D call TRBD1 (6 bases). V was pared by 1 base and J by 7 bases, with 19 bases between. This CDR3 has 16 amino acids. Germline V gives CDR1 LGHNA, CDR2 YNFKEQ. CDR3 protein: CASSQATGTSGGEAFF. CDR3 in DNA: TGTGCCAGCAGCCAAGCGACAGGTACTAGCGGTGGTGAAGCTTTCTTT.

The chain joins TRBV4-1 to TRBJ1-4; TRBD1 is a possible D gene (6 bases). The CDR3 is 16 amino acids. Trimming removed 1 base at V and 8 bases at J, with 17 bases between. From germline, CDR1 is MGHRA and CDR2 YSYEKL. CDR3 bases: TGCGCCAGCAGCCAAGTGGTTGGGGGCTCAAGGGAAAAACTGTTTTTT. It codes for CASSQVVGGSREKLFF.

The genes are TRBV7-9 and TRBJ1-3, with 7 bases matching TRBD1. The length of the CDR3 is 12 residues. The J segment lost 2 bases and the V segment lost 11 bases, leaving 3 bases of the junction unmatched. Germline values: CDR1 SEHNR, CDR2 FQNEAQ (reference sequence). The CDR3 DNA follows: TGTGCCTGGGACAGCCCTGGAAACACCATATATTTT. The encoded protein is CAWDSPGNTIYF.

The chain links TRBV5-1 to TRBJ1-1, with D perhaps TRBD1 (5 bases). This CDR3 is built from 15 residues. Germline assignment: CDR1 SGHRS and CDR2 YFSETQ. Trimming took 1 base from V and 4 from J, leaving 14 bases between them. CDR3 sequence reads: CASSLQGLMGTEAFF. The CDR3 coding sequence is TGCGCCAGCAGCTTGCAGGGTTTGATGGGCACTGAAGCTTTCTTT.

This chain uses TRBV21-1 with TRBJ2-7; the table's D call TRBD2 went unverified against the DNA. TRBV21-1 constitutes a pseudogene. This CDR3 is 19 amino acids long. The CDR3 DNA reads TGTGCCAGCACACATTGGGCAACACCGGGACTAGCGGGAGAGAACGAGCAGTACTTC. Translating gives CASTHWATPGLAGENEQYF.

The gene calls are TRBV11-2 and TRBJ2-1; tentatively, D is TRBD2 (5 bases). The germline CDR1 and CDR2 sequences are SGHAT and FQNNGV. Between the trimmed V and J ends, which lost 7 bases and 8 bases, there was a span of 18 bases. This CDR3 contains 14 residues. In nucleotides, the CDR3 is TGTGCCAGCACCCTTGCTAGCCTCCTGGATGAGCAGTTCTTC. Translating gives CASTLASLLDEQFF.